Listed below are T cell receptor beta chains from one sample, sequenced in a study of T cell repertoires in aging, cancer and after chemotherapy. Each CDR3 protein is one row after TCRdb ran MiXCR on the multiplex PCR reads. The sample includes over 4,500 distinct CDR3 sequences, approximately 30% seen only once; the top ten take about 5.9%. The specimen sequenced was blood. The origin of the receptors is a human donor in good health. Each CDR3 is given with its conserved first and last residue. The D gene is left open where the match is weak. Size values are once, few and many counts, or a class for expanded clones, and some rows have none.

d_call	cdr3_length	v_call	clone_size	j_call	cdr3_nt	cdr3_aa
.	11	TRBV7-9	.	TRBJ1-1	TGTGCCAGCAGGGAGACAGATGAAGCTTTCTTT	CASRETDEAFF
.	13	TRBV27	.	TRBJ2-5	TGTGCCAGCAGCCAGGGCAGGGGTGAGACCCAGTACTTC	CASSQGRGETQYF
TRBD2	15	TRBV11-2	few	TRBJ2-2	TGTGCCAGCAGCTCACTAGCGGGAGACACCGGGGAGCTGTTTTTT	CASSSLAGDTGELFF
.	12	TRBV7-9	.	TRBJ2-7	TGTGCCAGCAGCTTAGGATCCTACGAGCAGTACTTC	CASSLGSYEQYF
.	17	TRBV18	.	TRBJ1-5	TGTGCCAGCTCACCACCTCGGGGGCGAGGGAGCAATCAGCCCCAGCATTTT	CASSPPRGRGSNQPQHF
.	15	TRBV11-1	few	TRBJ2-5	TGTGCCAGCAGCTTGTTGTCCGGTACCGCAGAGACCCAGTACTTC	CASSLLSGTAETQYF
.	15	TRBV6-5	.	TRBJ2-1	TGTGCCAGCAGCTACCTCGGGACTCACACAGAGAAGCAGTTCTTC	CASSYLGTHTEKQFF
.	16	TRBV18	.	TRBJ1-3	TGTGCCAGCTCACCAGGTCTTACAGGGAATGGAAACACCATATATTTT	CASSPGLTGNGNTIYF
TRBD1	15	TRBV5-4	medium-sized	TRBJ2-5	TGTGCCAGCAGCTCGCCACAGGGGCCCAGCGAGACCCAGTACTTC	CASSSPQGPSETQYF
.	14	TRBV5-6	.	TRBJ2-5	TGTGCCAGCAGCTTTGTGGCCAGCCAAGAGACCCAGTACTTC	CASSFVASQETQYF
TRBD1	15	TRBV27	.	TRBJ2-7	TGTGCCAGGTACCTCCGGGACAGAGCCTTTTACGAGCAGTACTTC	CARYLRDRAFYEQYF
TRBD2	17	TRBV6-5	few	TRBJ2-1	TGTGCCAGCAGTTACCACGGGGGGGGCGGGAGAAGGAATGAGCAGTTCTTC	CASSYHGGGGRRNEQFF
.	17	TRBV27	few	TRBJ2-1	TGTGCCAGCAGTTTGAGGCAGGTGGCCGGTTCCTACAATGAGCAGTTCTTC	CASSLRQVAGSYNEQFF
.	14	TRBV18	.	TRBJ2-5	TGTGCCAGCTCACCTAGACAGAACCAAGAGACCCAGTACTTC	CASSPRQNQETQYF
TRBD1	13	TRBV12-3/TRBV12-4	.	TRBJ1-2	TGTGCCAGCAGCCGAAGGGACAGGGGAACCTACACCTTC	CASSRRDRGTYTF
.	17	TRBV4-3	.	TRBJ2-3	TGCGCCAGCAGCCAAGGGTTTCACACCCTCCTCCCAGATACGCAGTATTTT	CASSQGFHTLLPDTQYF
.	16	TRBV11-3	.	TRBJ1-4	TGTGCCAGCAGCTTATCGTGGGCAGGCTCTAATGAAAAACTGTTTTTT	CASSLSWAGSNEKLFF
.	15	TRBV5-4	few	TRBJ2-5	TGTGCCAGCAGCGCGCCGGGAAAACTTGGAGAGACCCAGTACTTC	CASSAPGKLGETQYF
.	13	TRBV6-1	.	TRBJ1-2	TGTGCCAGCAGAGAGCTAGGGGCCCCCGGCTACACCTTC	CASRELGAPGYTF
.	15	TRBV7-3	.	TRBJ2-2	TGTGCCAGCAGCCTTACAGGGATCGGCACCGGGGAGCTGTTTTTT	CASSLTGIGTGELFF
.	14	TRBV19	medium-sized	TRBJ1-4	TGTGCCAGTAGTCCTGGACAGTTTAATGAAAAACTGTTTTTT	CASSPGQFNEKLFF
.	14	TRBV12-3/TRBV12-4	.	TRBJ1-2	TGTGCCAGCAGTTTAGCGCAGGGGATCTATGGCTACACCTTC	CASSLAQGIYGYTF
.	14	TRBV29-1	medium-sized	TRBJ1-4	TGCAGCGTGGCTCCATCGGGCACCAATGAAAAACTGTTTTTT	CSVAPSGTNEKLFF